This passage covers 31 T cell receptor beta chains from one sample sequenced in a study of blood T cell repertoires in COVID-19. Profiling relied on immunoSEQ multiplex PCR, and the TCRdb table lists in-frame clones only, not all of them. The sample contains a few hundred thousand clones, 88% of which appear only once. The sequenced sample was PBMCs or T cells enriched from blood (not recorded which). These receptors originate from a woman in her forties or fifties with acute COVID-19.

The rearrangement links TRBV10-3 to TRBJ1-5, with D maybe TRBD1 (6 bases). CDR1 is ENHRY and CDR2 is SYGVKD in the germline V gene. This CDR3 comprises 15 residues. Between the trimmed V and J ends, which lost 6 bases and 0 bases, there was a span of 12 bases. Here the CDR3 reads CAISGGGHSNQPQHF. The CDR3 DNA sequence: TGTGCCATCAGCGGCGGGGGGCATAGCAATCAGCCCCAGCATTTT.

This chain connects TRBV15 to TRBJ1-5, with D perhaps matching TRBD1 (5 bases). V shed 3 bases and J shed 4 bases, with 10 bases lying between them. The CDR3 runs to 14 residues. Germline V gene sequence: CDR1 LNHNV, CDR2 YYDKDF (reference sequence). CDR3 residues: CATSSRAGNQPQHF. CDR3 sequence (DNA): TGTGCCACCAGCAGCCGGGCAGGGAATCAGCCCCAGCATTTT.

The chain uses TRBV5-5 and TRBJ1-5, with 9 bases aligning to TRBD1. The V segment lost 4 bases and the J segment 4 bases; nucleotides outside the gene matches: 9. Germline V lookup: CDR1 SGHKS, CDR2 YYEKEE (reference sequence). The CDR3 runs 16 residues. The CDR3 sequence: CASSLTGGWGNQPQHF. CDR3 coding DNA: TGTGCCAGCAGCCTCACAGGGGGCTGGGGGAATCAGCCCCAGCATTTT.

The chain uses TRBV4-2 and TRBJ1-1; D is possibly TRBD1 (6 bases). V lost 4 bases and J lost 3, with 15 bases in between. Germline lookup yields CDR1 LGHNA and CDR2 YNFKEQ. This CDR3 has 15 residues. The CDR3 reads CASSPRQVLDTEAFF. The CDR3 DNA is TGTGCCAGCAGCCCCCGACAGGTACTGGACACTGAAGCTTTCTTT.

V is TRBV5-4 and J is TRBJ2-1; 13 bases align to TRBD2. CDR1 and CDR2 (germline): SGHNT, YYREEE (reference sequence). CDR3 length: 15 residues. Unmatched junction bases numbered 7, after V lost 4 bases and J lost 9 bases. CDR3 in amino acids: CASSRGLAGSGEQFF. In DNA, the CDR3 is TGTGCCAGCAGCCGGGGACTAGCGGGATCTGGTGAGCAGTTCTTC.

The J gene is TRBJ2-1, the V gene TRBV19, with TRBD2 identical over 14 bases. The germline V gene encodes CDR1 LNHDA and CDR2 SQIVND (reference sequence). The length of the CDR3 is 17 residues. With V trimmed by 7 bases and J by 10 bases, 15 bases remained unmatched. CDR3 loop: CASIPTGTSGRENEQFF. In DNA form, the CDR3 reads TGTGCCAGTATCCCCACCGGGACTAGCGGGAGAGAGAACGAGCAGTTCTTC.

The CDR3 reads CASKEPSFLTEQFF. As DNA, the CDR3 is TGTGCCAGCAAGGAGCCTTCGTTCCTGACGGAGCAGTTCTTC. V gene TRBV2 combines with J gene TRBJ2-1, with D unclear. The germline gives CDR1 SNHLY, CDR2 FYNNEI. The CDR3 length is 14 residues. Trimming cost V 7 bases and J 10 bases, with 20 bases left between them.

The rearrangement joins TRBV28 to TRBJ2-7; 7 nucleotides match TRBD1. The trim removed 6 bases at V and 3 bases at J, leaving 5 bases unmatched. CDR1 and CDR2 from the germline V gene are MDHEN and SYDVKM. This CDR3 has 13 amino acids. The CDR3 nucleotides are TGTGCCAGCAGGGGACAGCAGTTCTACGAGCAGTACTTC. It yields the protein CASRGQQFYEQYF. Full variable domain (rest looked up from reference TRBV28 and TRBJ2-7): DVKVTQSSRYLVKRTGEKVFLECVQDMDHENMFWYRQDPGLGLRLIYFSYDVKMKEKGDIPEGYSVSREKKERFSLILESASTNQTSMYLCASRGQQFYEQYFGPGTRLTVT.

This clone was counted only a few times. The genes are TRBV28 and TRBJ1-1; 9 nucleotides line up with TRBD1. This CDR3 is built from 15 residues. V shed 3 bases, J shed 4 bases, and the junction held 6 bases outside the gene matches. Germline V gives CDR1 MDHEN, CDR2 SYDVKM. This CDR3 is CASSFGDRVGTEAFF. In nucleotides, the CDR3 is TGTGCCAGCAGTTTCGGGGACAGGGTGGGCACTGAAGCTTTCTTT.

Worth noting for this clone: The sample carries other DNA sequences with the same CDR3. This chain joins TRBV9 and TRBJ1-1, with 7 bases lining up with TRBD1. Germline CDR1 reads SGDLS; CDR2 reads YYNGEE. V lost 3 bases and J lost 0; bases outside the gene matches: 2. There are 14 residues in the CDR3. CDR3 nucleotides: TGTGCCAGCAGCGCGGGACAGATGAACACTGAAGCTTTCTTT. Residues: CASSAGQMNTEAFF.

This rearrangement joins TRBV4-1 to TRBJ1-1; a possible D gene is TRBD1 (6 bases). V was pared by 4 bases and J by 1 base, with 13 bases between. The CDR3 runs to 15 residues. The germline V gene encodes CDR1 MGHRA and CDR2 YSYEKL. CDR3 sequence reads: CASSPIPGQNTEAFF. The CDR3 DNA follows: TGCGCCAGCAGCCCCATTCCGGGACAGAACACTGAAGCTTTCTTT.

The rearrangement joins TRBV5-4 to TRBJ2-7; 12 positions match TRBD1. CDR1 and CDR2 (germline): SGHNT, YYREEE (reference sequence). This CDR3 spans 15 amino acids. J was trimmed by 7 bases and V by 2 bases; bases with no gene match: 7. The DNA for the CDR3 is TGTGCCAGCAGCTTTGTAGGGGACAGGGGGCAGGAGCAGTACTTC. It translates to CASSFVGDRGQEQYF.

This clone was seen just once. The V call is TRBV19, the J call TRBJ2-1, with D tentatively TRBD2 (6 bases). Per germline, CDR1 LNHDA and CDR2 SQIVND (reference sequence). The CDR3 contains 13 residues. V was cut by 6 bases and J by 4 bases, with 10 bases left in between. The CDR3 region has the DNA TGTGCCAGTAGCCGGGAGTATTACAATGAGCAGTTCTTC. Amino acid sequence: CASSREYYNEQFF.

This clone has just one count. The chain carries TRBV18 and TRBJ2-4; D not resolved. CDR1 KGHSH and CDR2 LQKENI come from the germline V gene. V was pared by 5 bases and J by 1 base, with 15 bases between. This CDR3 is built from 16 residues. The CDR3 DNA is TGTGCCAGCTCAGAACTTGTCGCCCTGGCCAAAAACATTCAGTACTTC. This translates into CASSELVALAKNIQYF.

The chain has TRBV7-9 and TRBJ2-1; 7 bases are a match to TRBD1. The CDR3 runs 15 residues. The germline V gene encodes CDR1 SEHNR and CDR2 FQNEAQ (reference sequence). After removal of 0 bases from V and 3 bases from J, the junction contained 2 bases not matched to a gene. The CDR3 sequence: CASSLAQGDYNEQFF. CDR3 DNA sequence: TGTGCCAGCAGCTTAGCCCAGGGGGACTACAATGAGCAGTTCTTC.

V gene TRBV7-6 combines with J gene TRBJ1-5; TRBD1 aligns across 9 bases. Germline loops: CDR1 SGHVS, CDR2 FNYEAQ. After removal of 5 bases from V and 3 bases from J, the junction contained 14 bases not matched to a gene. This CDR3 region has 18 residues. CDR3 sequence: CASSPLFNDRGVNQPQHF. The CDR3 nucleotides are TGTGCCAGCAGCCCACTCTTCAACGACAGGGGGGTCAATCAGCCCCAGCATTTT.

This clone showed up just a few times. The chain combines TRBV5-5 with TRBJ1-1, with D tentatively TRBD1 (6 bases). Trimming took off 1 base at V and 0 bases at J, with 16 bases between the two ends. CDR3 size: 17 residues. CDR1 and CDR2 from the germline V gene are SGHKS and YYEKEE (reference sequence). The CDR3 DNA reads as TGTGCCAGCAGCTTGAGCCCCTTACAGGGCATGAACACTGAAGCTTTCTTT. Its translation is CASSLSPLQGMNTEAFF.

The chain links TRBV19 to TRBJ1-5; TRBD1 is a possible D gene (5 bases). The CDR3 is made up of 13 amino acids. Deletions cut 4 bases from V and 5 bases from J, with 9 bases between. Germline lookup yields CDR1 LNHDA and CDR2 SQIVND (reference sequence). The CDR3 coding sequence is TGTGCCAGTAGTACAGGGTATGATCAGCCCCAGCATTTT. Its protein is CASSTGYDQPQHF.

V and J are TRBV27 and TRBJ2-2; no clear D. Looked up from germline, CDR1 is MNHEY and CDR2 is SMNVEV (reference sequence). The CDR3 extends over 16 amino acids. Deletions cut 4 bases from V and 4 bases from J, with 16 bases between. CDR3 sequence (DNA): TGTGCCAGCAGTTCGCCCTCCCGGCAGGCCACCGGGGAGCTGTTTTTT. Translated, it gives CASSSPSRQATGELFF.

The CDR3 is CASSKDPSSYNEQFF. The CDR3 nucleotides are TGTGCCAGTAGTAAAGACCCCAGCTCCTACAATGAGCAGTTCTTC. This rearrangement joins TRBV19 to TRBJ2-1; D is undetermined. The V end was cut by 4 bases, the J end by 0 bases, with 10 bases between. Germline V gene data show CDR1 as LNHDA and CDR2 as SQIVND (reference sequence). The CDR3 runs 15 residues.

The chain uses TRBV7-3 and TRBJ2-1; D remains unclear. Deletions cut 1 base from V and 6 bases from J, with 10 bases between. The CDR3 runs 14 residues. Germline V gene lookup returns CDR1 SGHTA and CDR2 FQGTGA. The CDR3 here is CASSLIPLPNEQFF. In DNA, the CDR3 is TGTGCCAGCAGCTTAATACCACTACCCAATGAGCAGTTCTTC.

The chain uses TRBV9 and TRBJ2-2, with TRBD1 matching 7 bases. After removal of 4 bases from V and 4 bases from J, the junction contained 7 bases not matched to a gene. Germline CDR1 is SGDLS and CDR2 is YYNGEE. CDR3 length: 15 amino acids. CDR3 amino acids: CASSPGGATTGELFF. In nucleotides, the CDR3 is TGTGCCAGCAGCCCAGGGGGAGCTACCACCGGGGAGCTGTTTTTT. The variable domain in full, completed from reference TRBV9 and TRBJ2-2, reads DSGVTQTPKHLITATGQRVTLRCSPRSGDLSVYWYQQSLDQGLQFLIQYYNGEERAKGNILERFSAQQFPDLHSELNLSSLELGDSALYFCASSPGGATTGELFFGEGSRLTVL.

J is TRBJ2-3 and V is TRBV5-6; possible D gene TRBD1, 5 bases. The germline V and J ends were trimmed by 0 bases and 3 bases, with 11 bases remaining between them. Germline V lookup: CDR1 SGHDT, CDR2 YYEEEE. The CDR3 extends over 15 amino acids. CDR3 nucleotide sequence: TGTGCCAGCAGCTTGGTTTCCGCAGGGACAGATACGCAGTATTTT. Amino acid sequence: CASSLVSAGTDTQYF.

This sequence joins TRBV12-3 or TRBV12-4 and TRBJ2-7, with TRBD1 matching 7 bases. There are 13 residues in the CDR3. J was trimmed by 5 bases and V by 9 bases; bases with no gene match: 10. CDR3: CASTTGPFHEQYF. The CDR3 DNA reads as TGTGCCAGTACGACAGGGCCATTCCACGAGCAGTACTTC.

The rearrangement uses TRBV5-1 and TRBJ2-5, with 11 positions matching TRBD2. With 3 bases clipped from V and 1 base from J, the junction kept 5 bases outside the gene matches. The germline CDR1 and CDR2 sequences are SGHRS and YFSETQ. There are 16 residues in the CDR3. The CDR3 DNA reads TGCGCCAGCAGCTCCCACGGGACTAGCGGCCAAGAGACCCAGTACTTC. Translated, it gives CASSSHGTSGQETQYF.

This sequence joins TRBV6-2 or TRBV6-3 and TRBJ2-1; no clear D. With 6 bases removed from V and 0 bases from J, the gap between germline ends came to 9 bases. CDR3 length equals 14 residues. CDR1 and CDR2 from the germline V gene are MNHEY and SVGEGT. DNA for the CDR3: TGTGCCAGCAGCCCCCTGAGCTCCTACAATGAGCAGTTCTTC. It is translated as CASSPLSSYNEQFF.

The chain couples TRBV5-4 to TRBJ2-7; 13 nucleotides align to TRBD2. This CDR3 has 14 amino acids. V gave up 3 bases and J gave up 4 bases; unmatched junction bases: 1. The V gene's germline CDR1 is SGHNT and CDR2 YYREEE (reference sequence). As DNA, the CDR3 is TGTGCCAGCAGCTGGGGACTAGCGGGATACGAGCAGTACTTC. Its translation is CASSWGLAGYEQYF.

V gene TRBV7-2 combines with J gene TRBJ2-5, with 7 bases identical to TRBD1. J gave up 2 bases and V 4 bases, and 4 bases lay outside the gene matches. The CDR3 length is 14 residues. Looked up from germline, CDR1 is SGHTA and CDR2 is FQGNSA. CDR3 DNA sequence: TGTGCCAGCAGCTCCAGGGGACAGCAAGAGACCCAGTACTTC. It translates to CASSSRGQQETQYF.

This clone was seen only once. V usage is TRBV7-2 and J usage is TRBJ1-1, with D perhaps matching TRBD1 (5 bases). Germline values: CDR1 SGHTA, CDR2 FQGNSA. Trimming removed 4 bases at V and 1 base at J, with 7 bases between. The CDR3 runs 13 residues. CDR3 DNA sequence: TGTGCCAGCAGCTATACAGGGAACACTGAAGCTTTCTTT. Encoded protein: CASSYTGNTEAFF.

The chain recombines TRBV27 with TRBJ2-7; D ambiguous. There are 14 residues in the CDR3. V lost 5 bases to trimming and J lost 8 bases, with 19 bases between them. From germline, CDR1 is MNHEY and CDR2 SMNVEV (reference sequence). CDR3 sequence: CASSPSDGPRKQYF. The DNA of the CDR3 is TGTGCCAGCAGTCCCTCTGATGGGCCGCGAAAGCAGTACTTC.

This clone was picked up one time. This sequence joins TRBV19 and TRBJ1-2, with 8 bases that match TRBD1. V lost 0 bases to trimming and J lost 1 base; unmatched junction nucleotides: 10. The CDR3 has 18 amino acids. CDR1 and CDR2 (germline): LNHDA, SQIVND (reference sequence). The CDR3 nucleotides are TGTGCCAGTAGTATAGACCGGGACAGGTCCTCATTTAACTATGGCTACACCTTC. Residues: CASSIDRDRSSFNYGYTF.